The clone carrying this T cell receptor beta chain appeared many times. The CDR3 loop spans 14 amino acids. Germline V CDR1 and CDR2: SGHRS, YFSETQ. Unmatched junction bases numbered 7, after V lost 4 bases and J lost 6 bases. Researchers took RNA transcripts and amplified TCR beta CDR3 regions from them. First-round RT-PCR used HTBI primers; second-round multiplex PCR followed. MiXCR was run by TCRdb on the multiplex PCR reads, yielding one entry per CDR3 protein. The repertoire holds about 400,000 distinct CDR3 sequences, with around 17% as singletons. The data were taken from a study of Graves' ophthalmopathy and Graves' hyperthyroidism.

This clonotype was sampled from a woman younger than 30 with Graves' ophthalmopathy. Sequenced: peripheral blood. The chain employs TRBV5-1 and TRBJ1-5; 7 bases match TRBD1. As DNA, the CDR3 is TGCGCCAGCAGCCCGCGGACAGGCCTTCAGCCCCAGCATTTT. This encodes CASSPRTGLQPQHF. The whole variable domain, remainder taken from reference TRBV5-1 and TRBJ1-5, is KAGVTQTPRYLIKTRGQQVTLSCSPISGHRSVSWYQQTPGQGLQFLFEYFSETQRNKGNFPGRFSGRQFSNSRSEMNVSTLELGDSALYLCASSPRTGLQPQHFGDGTRLSIL.